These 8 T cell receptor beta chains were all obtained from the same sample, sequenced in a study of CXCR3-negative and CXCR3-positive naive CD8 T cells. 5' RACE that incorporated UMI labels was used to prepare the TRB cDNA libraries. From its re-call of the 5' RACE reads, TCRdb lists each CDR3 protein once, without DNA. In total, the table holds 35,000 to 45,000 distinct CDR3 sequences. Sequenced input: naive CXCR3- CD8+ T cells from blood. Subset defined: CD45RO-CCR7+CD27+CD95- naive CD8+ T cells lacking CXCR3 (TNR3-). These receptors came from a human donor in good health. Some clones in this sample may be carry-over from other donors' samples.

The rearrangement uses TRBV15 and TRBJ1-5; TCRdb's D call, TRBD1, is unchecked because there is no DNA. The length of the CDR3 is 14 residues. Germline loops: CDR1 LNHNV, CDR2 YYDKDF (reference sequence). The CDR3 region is CATSRDPGVQPQHF.

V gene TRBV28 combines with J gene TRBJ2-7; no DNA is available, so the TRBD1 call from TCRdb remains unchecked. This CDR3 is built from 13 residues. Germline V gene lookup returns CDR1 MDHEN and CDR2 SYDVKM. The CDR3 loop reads CASRNLQGYEQYF.

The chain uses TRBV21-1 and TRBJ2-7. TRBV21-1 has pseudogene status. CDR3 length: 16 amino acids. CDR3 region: CASSKEARPNSYEQYF.

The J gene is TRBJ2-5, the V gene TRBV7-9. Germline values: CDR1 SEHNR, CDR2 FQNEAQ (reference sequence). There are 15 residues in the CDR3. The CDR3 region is CASRLAGVIKETQYF.

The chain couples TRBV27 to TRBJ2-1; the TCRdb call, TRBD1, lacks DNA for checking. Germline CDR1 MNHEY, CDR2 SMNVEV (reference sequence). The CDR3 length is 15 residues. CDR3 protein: CASSLEAGGYDEQFF.

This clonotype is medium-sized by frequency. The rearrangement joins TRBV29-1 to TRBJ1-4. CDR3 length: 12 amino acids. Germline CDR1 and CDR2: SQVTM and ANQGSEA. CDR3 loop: CSVEGQSEKLFF.

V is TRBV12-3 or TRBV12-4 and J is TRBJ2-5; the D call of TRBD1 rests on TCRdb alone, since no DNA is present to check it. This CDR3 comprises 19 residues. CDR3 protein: CASSSLGGGTVPYQETQYF.

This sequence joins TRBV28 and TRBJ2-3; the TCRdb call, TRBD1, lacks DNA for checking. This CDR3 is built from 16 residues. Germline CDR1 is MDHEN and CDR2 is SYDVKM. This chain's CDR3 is CASSLYLEGNTDTQYF.